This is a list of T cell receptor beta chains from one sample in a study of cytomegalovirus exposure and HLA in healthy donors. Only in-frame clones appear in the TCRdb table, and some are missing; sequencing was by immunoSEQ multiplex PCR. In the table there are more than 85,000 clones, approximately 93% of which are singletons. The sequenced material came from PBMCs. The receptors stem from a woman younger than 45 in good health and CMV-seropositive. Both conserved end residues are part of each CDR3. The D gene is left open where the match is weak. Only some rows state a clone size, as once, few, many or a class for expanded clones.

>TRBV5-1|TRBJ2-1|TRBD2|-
CASSRLAGSRSNEQFF
TGCGCCAGCAGCCGACTAGCGGGATCCAGGAGCAATGAGCAGTTCTTC
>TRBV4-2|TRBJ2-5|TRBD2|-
CASSQDQEGGSSETQYF
TGTGCCAGCAGCCAAGATCAAGAGGGAGGGAGTTCAGAGACCCAGTACTTC
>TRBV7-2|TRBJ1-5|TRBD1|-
CASVLSGTGDQPQHF
TGTGCCAGCGTACTCTCCGGGACAGGAGATCAGCCCCAGCATTTT
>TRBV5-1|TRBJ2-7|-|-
CASSGGTSYEQYF
TGCGCCAGTTCGGGCGGGACGTCCTACGAGCAGTACTTC
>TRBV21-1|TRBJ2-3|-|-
CASTSTGTSGRGVRDTQYF
TGTGCCAGCACCTCGACTGGGACTAGCGGGAGAGGGGTGAGAGATACGCAGTATTTT
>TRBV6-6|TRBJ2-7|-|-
CASSYAGTTYEQYF
TGTGCCAGCAGTTACGCAGGGACAACCTACGAGCAGTACTTC
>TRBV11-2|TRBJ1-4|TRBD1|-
CASSQGQGNEKLFF
TGTGCCAGCAGCCAGGGACAGGGGAATGAAAAACTGTTTTTT
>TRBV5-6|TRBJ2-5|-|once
CASSLNGAGDQETQYF
TGTGCCAGCAGCTTGAATGGGGCAGGGGACCAAGAGACCCAGTACTTC
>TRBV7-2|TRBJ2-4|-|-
CASSSGQMAKNIQYF
TGTGCCAGCAGCTCCGGACAAATGGCCAAAAACATTCAGTACTTC
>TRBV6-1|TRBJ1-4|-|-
CASRQGGEKLFF
TGTGCCAGCAGGCAGGGAGGTGAAAAACTGTTTTTT
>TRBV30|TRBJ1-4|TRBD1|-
CAWSVLPPGTANEKLFF
TGTGCCTGGAGTGTACTGCCCCCCGGGACAGCGAATGAAAAACTGTTTTTT
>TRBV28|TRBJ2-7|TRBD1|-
CASSSTPGQGTYEQYF
TGTGCCAGCAGTTCAACCCCCGGACAGGGGACCTACGAGCAGTACTTC
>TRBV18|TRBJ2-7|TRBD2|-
CASSRQTSGSRIEQYF
TGTGCCAGCTCGCGTCAGACTAGCGGGAGTCGTATCGAGCAGTACTTC
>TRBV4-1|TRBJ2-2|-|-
CASSQGPITNTGELFF
TGCGCCAGCAGCCAAGGTCCCATCACGAACACCGGGGAGCTGTTTTTT
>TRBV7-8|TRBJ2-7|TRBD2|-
CASSLVPRGAGAYEQYF
TGTGCCAGCAGCTTAGTTCCTCGGGGAGCGGGGGCCTACGAGCAGTACTTC
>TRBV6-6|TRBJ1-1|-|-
CASSYSDSANTEAFF
TGTGCCAGCAGTTACTCGGACAGCGCAAACACTGAAGCTTTCTTT
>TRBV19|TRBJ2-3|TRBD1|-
CASSSPGQGPSNF
TGTGCCAGTAGTAGTCCGGGACAGGGACCGTCGAATTTT
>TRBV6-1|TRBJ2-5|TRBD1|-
CAGSGTGRETQYF
TGTGCCGGGAGCGGGACAGGGCGCGAGACCCAGTACTTC
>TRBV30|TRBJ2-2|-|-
CAWSVPGGSNTGELFF
TGTGCCTGGAGTGTACCTGGGGGCTCCAACACCGGGGAGCTGTTTTTT
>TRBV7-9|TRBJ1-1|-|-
CASSPSGVNTEAFF
TGTGCCAGCAGCCCCTCGGGGGTGAACACTGAAGCTTTCTTT
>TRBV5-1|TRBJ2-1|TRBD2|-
CASSLAQRGGTGEQFF
TGCGCCAGCAGCTTGGCGCAGCGGGGGGGTACTGGTGAGCAGTTCTTC
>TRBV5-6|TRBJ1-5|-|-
CASSWAGGLSNQPQHF
TGTGCCAGCAGCTGGGCGGGCGGGTTGAGCAATCAGCCCCAGCATTTT
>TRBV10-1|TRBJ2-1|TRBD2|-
CVTGGPSYNEQFF
TGCGTTACGGGAGGCCCCTCCTACAATGAGCAGTTCTTC
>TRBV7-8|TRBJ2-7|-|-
CASSLLQEPLAYEQYF
TGTGCCAGCAGTCTACTACAAGAACCGCTGGCGTACGAGCAGTACTTC
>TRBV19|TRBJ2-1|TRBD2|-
CASRTTSGSFNEQFF
TGTGCCAGTAGGACTACTAGCGGGAGTTTTAATGAGCAGTTCTTC
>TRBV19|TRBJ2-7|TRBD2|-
CASSIRLAGNYEQYF
TGTGCCAGTAGTATACGGCTAGCGGGAAACTACGAGCAGTACTTC
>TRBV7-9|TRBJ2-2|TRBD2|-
CASSFSGRAAGELFF
TGTGCCAGCAGCTTTAGCGGGAGGGCGGCCGGGGAGCTGTTTTTT
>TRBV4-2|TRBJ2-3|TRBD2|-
CASSQDFKRTSGSTDTQYF
TGTGCCAGCAGCCAAGATTTCAAGAGAACTAGCGGCAGCACAGATACGCAGTATTTT
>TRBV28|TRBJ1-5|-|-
CASSPLVNQPQHF
TGTGCCAGCAGCCCTCTAGTAAATCAGCCCCAGCATTTT
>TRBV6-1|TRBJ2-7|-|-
CASSLQGLGEQYF
TGTGCCAGCAGTCTGCAGGGGCTAGGCGAGCAGTACTTC
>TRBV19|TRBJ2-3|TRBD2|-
CASRVAGGNTDTQYF
TGTGCCAGTAGGGTGGCGGGAGGCAACACAGATACGCAGTATTTT
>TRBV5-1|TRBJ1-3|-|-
CASSLVSGLSGNTIYF
TGCGCCAGCAGCTTGGTGTCGGGACTCAGTGGAAACACCATATATTTT